This T cell receptor (beta chain) appears in the sequencing data of a study of blood T cell repertoires in COVID-19. On the study more broadly: Acute and convalescent COVID-19 samples came from the United States, Italy and Spain. T cells, B-cell-depleted T cells, or PBMCs provided the cDNA or gDNA that served as material.

In the authors' methods: Amplification of reference gene primers provided the estimated nucleated cell counts. Sequenced by immunoSEQ multiplex PCR; TCRdb stores in-frame clones only, minus some. The V and J calls and clone size come from that table; D and trimming were worked out from the DNA. The sample yields tens of thousands of clones, 70% to 80% seen once. Germline assignment: CDR1 SNHLY and CDR2 FYNNEI. This CDR3 has 15 residues. The V and J ends lost 6 bases and 3 bases respectively, with 15 bases between them. This clone was observed a handful of times. The V call is TRBV2, the J call TRBJ1-3; a possible D gene is TRBD1 (6 bases). The sequence came from a man over 45 with active or convalescent COVID-19. What was sequenced was peripheral blood. CDR3 in DNA: TGTGCCAGCAGCCGATCTTGGACAGATGGAAACACCATATATTTT. It yields the protein CASSRSWTDGNTIYF.